The 24 T cell receptor beta chains below come from one sample, sequenced in a study of blood T cell repertoires in COVID-19. The assay was immunoSEQ multiplex PCR, and TCRdb's table has in-frame clones only and misses some. The sample holds approximately 130,000 clones, about 86% seen once. Sequencing used peripheral blood. The source is a woman in her sixties or seventies with active or convalescent COVID-19.

The chain is built from TRBV13 and TRBJ2-7; a weak D match, TRBD1 (6 bases). The V gene lost 5 bases and the J gene lost 0 bases, with 14 bases spanning the gap. Germline CDR1 is PRHDT and CDR2 is FYEKMQ (reference sequence). This CDR3 contains 15 residues. CDR3 protein: CASSGQVGASYEQYF. CDR3 sequence (DNA): TGTGCCAGCAGCGGCCAGGTGGGGGCCTCCTACGAGCAGTACTTC.

The chain links TRBV7-6 to TRBJ1-1; perhaps TRBD1 as D (6 bases). Trimming cost V 5 bases and J 5 bases, with 15 bases left between them. Germline loops: CDR1 SGHVS, CDR2 FNYEAQ. The CDR3 consists of 14 residues. In DNA, the CDR3 is TGTGCCAGCAGCGTAAACAGGGTGGGGACTGAAGCTTTCTTT. This gives the protein CASSVNRVGTEAFF.

This clone was seen more than once but under ten times. The chain has TRBV30 and TRBJ2-7; 10 bases match TRBD1. The junction had 1 base not matched to a gene; V was cut back by 0 bases and J by 2 bases. The CDR3 extends over 14 amino acids. The germline V gene encodes CDR1 GTSNPN and CDR2 SVGIG (reference sequence). The DNA for the CDR3 is TGTGCCTGGAGTGTGGGACAGGGGACCTACGAGCAGTACTTC. Amino acids: CAWSVGQGTYEQYF. Full variable domain (rest looked up from reference TRBV30 and TRBJ2-7): SQTIHQWPATLVQPVGSPLSLECTVEGTSNPNLYWYRQAAGRGLQLLFYSVGIGQISSEVPQNLSASRPQDRQFILSSKKLLLSDSGFYLCAWSVGQGTYEQYFGPGTRLTVT.

The chain uses TRBV5-1 and TRBJ1-1; possible D gene TRBD1, 6 bases. In germline, CDR1 is SGHRS, CDR2 YFSETQ. The V end lost 4 bases, the J end lost 4 bases, and 23 bases lay between the germline ends. The CDR3 runs to 17 residues. CDR3 residues: CASSRETGRGASTEAFF. In nucleotides, the CDR3 is TGCGCCAGCAGCCGGGAAACCGGGAGGGGGGCTAGCACTGAAGCTTTCTTT.

This clone was seen at least ten times. This rearrangement joins TRBV6-5 to TRBJ1-2; TRBD1 agrees at 9 bases. V gave up 0 bases and J gave up 4 bases; unmatched junction bases: 6. The V gene's germline CDR1 is MNHEY and CDR2 SVGAGI. CDR3 length: 16 residues. CDR3 bases: TGTGCCAGCAGTTACTCACCGGGACAGGGATTCTATGGCTACACCTTC. Encoded protein: CASSYSPGQGFYGYTF.

The V gene is TRBV30, the J gene TRBJ1-3; TRBD1 matches 10 bases. Trimming cost V 3 bases and J 0 bases; bases outside gene matches: 2. The CDR3 sequence is 15 residues long. Per germline, CDR1 GTSNPN and CDR2 SVGIG (reference sequence). The CDR3 DNA is TGTGCCTGGAGGGGACAGGGGTACTCTGGAAACACCATATATTTT. Residues: CAWRGQGYSGNTIYF.

This chain links TRBV9 with TRBJ2-3, with 11 bases that match TRBD2. Germline trimming cut 4 bases from V and 4 bases from J; bases unmatched to any gene: 5. The CDR3 consists of 15 residues. The V gene's germline CDR1 is SGDLS and CDR2 YYNGEE. For the CDR3, the DNA is TGTGCCAGCAGCTTCGGGACTAGCGGCTCAGATACGCAGTATTTT. Translating gives CASSFGTSGSDTQYF.

The chain recombines TRBV30 with TRBJ2-3, with 10 bases fitting TRBD2. Losses at the gene ends were 4 bases for V and 2 bases for J; bases not matched to a gene: 9. The germline V gene has CDR1 GTSNPN and CDR2 SVGIG (reference sequence). CDR3 length: 16 amino acids. CDR3 protein: CAWTSTSGLITDTQYF. CDR3 in DNA: TGTGCCTGGACCTCGACTAGCGGGCTAATCACAGATACGCAGTATTTT.

This chain uses TRBV15 with TRBJ2-3; 9 nucleotides line up with TRBD1. The J segment lost 4 bases and the V segment lost 1 base, leaving 6 bases of the junction unmatched. CDR1 LNHNV and CDR2 YYDKDF come from the germline V gene (reference sequence). This CDR3 has 16 residues. CDR3 nucleotides: TGTGCCACCAGCAGAGTATTGGGACAGGGTCCAGATACGCAGTATTTT. Translating it yields CATSRVLGQGPDTQYF.

The rearrangement uses TRBV6-1 and TRBJ1-1; a possible D gene is TRBD1 (5 bases). This CDR3 region has 15 residues. CDR1 is MNHNS and CDR2 is SASEGT in the germline V gene. The germline V and J ends were trimmed by 1 base and 3 bases, with 12 bases remaining between them. CDR3 sequence (DNA): TGTGCCAGCAGTGAAGGGGGCTGGGGTGACACTGAAGCTTTCTTT. Its translation is CASSEGGWGDTEAFF.

This clone was seen only once. The rearrangement joins TRBV28 to TRBJ1-5; unclear D gene. Trimming stripped 7 bases from V and 2 bases from J, with 9 bases between. CDR1 is MDHEN, CDR2 SYDVKM, per germline. The CDR3 spans 13 residues. The CDR3 here is CASISQGNQPQHF. The CDR3 bases are TGTGCCAGCATCTCTCAGGGCAATCAGCCCCAGCATTTT.

The V call is TRBV5-1, the J call TRBJ2-2; a weak D match, TRBD2 (6 bases). The V end lost 7 bases, the J end lost 3 bases, and 13 bases lay between the germline ends. The CDR3 is 14 amino acids. Germline V gives CDR1 SGHRS, CDR2 YFSETQ. The CDR3 nucleotides read TGCGCCAGCGCACTGGAGGGATACACCGGGGAGCTGTTTTTT. It codes for CASALEGYTGELFF.

The V call is TRBV6-5, the J call TRBJ2-1; tentative D call: TRBD2 (6 bases). Trimming stripped 6 bases from V and 2 bases from J, with 11 bases between. Germline V CDR1 and CDR2: MNHEY, SVGAGI. The CDR3 has 14 residues. The CDR3 region is CASRPGGAYNEQFF. The CDR3 DNA is TGTGCCAGCAGGCCTGGCGGGGCCTACAATGAGCAGTTCTTC.

This clone appeared a few times. The genes are TRBV11-2 and TRBJ1-1; TRBD1 might be the D (5 bases). This CDR3 has 14 residues. Trimming stripped 5 bases from V and 1 base from J, with 11 bases between. Germline CDR1 reads SGHAT; CDR2 reads FQNNGV. For the CDR3, the DNA is TGTGCCAGCAGCAACCCGCAGGGGAACACTGAAGCTTTCTTT. Protein sequence: CASSNPQGNTEAFF.

Only a few counts were recorded for this clone. The rearrangement links TRBV4-1 to TRBJ1-5; D is uncertain. This CDR3 spans 16 amino acids. Trimming stripped 0 bases from V and 4 bases from J, with 13 bases between. The V gene's germline CDR1 is MGHRA and CDR2 YSYEKL. The CDR3 DNA follows: TGCGCCAGCAGCCAAGACGTCCGGGGAATGAATCAGCCCCAGCATTTT. As protein: CASSQDVRGMNQPQHF.

In its sample, this clone was seen once. The V and J genes are TRBV15 and TRBJ2-2, with D possibly TRBD2 on 6 matching bases. CDR3 length: 16 amino acids. V shed 1 base and J shed 5 bases, with 14 bases lying between them. CDR1 is LNHNV, CDR2 YYDKDF, per germline (reference sequence). The CDR3, as DNA: TGTGCCACCAGCAGAGGTACAGGAGGGAAGACCGGGGAGCTGTTTTTT. The encoded protein is CATSRGTGGKTGELFF.

This rearrangement joins TRBV28 to TRBJ2-5, with D perhaps matching TRBD1 (5 bases). The CDR3 length is 13 residues. V shed 7 bases and J shed 5 bases, with 14 bases lying between them. CDR1 is MDHEN and CDR2 is SYDVKM in the germline V gene. The CDR3 protein is CASNSERGETQYF. Here the CDR3 DNA reads TGTGCCAGCAACAGCGAAAGGGGCGAGACCCAGTACTTC.

J is TRBJ1-5 and V is TRBV28, with D hard to call. V was cut by 2 bases and J by 1 base, with 9 bases left in between. Looked up from germline, CDR1 is MDHEN and CDR2 is SYDVKM. The CDR3 loop spans 15 amino acids. CDR3 sequence (DNA): TGTGCCAGCAGTTTAGGCGGGATGAGCAATCAGCCCCAGCATTTT. It yields the protein CASSLGGMSNQPQHF.

This clone was observed a few times. The chain employs TRBV7-3 and TRBJ2-1; the D gene is possibly TRBD1 (5 bases). The V gene lost 5 bases and the J gene lost 9 bases, with 11 bases spanning the gap. The length of the CDR3 is 12 residues. Germline V CDR1 and CDR2: SGHTA, FQGTGA. CDR3 sequence reads: CASSLIQGEQFF. The CDR3 DNA follows: TGTGCCAGCAGCCTCATCCAGGGTGAGCAGTTCTTC.

The chain is built from TRBV6-5 and TRBJ1-4; D is undetermined. The V gene lost 8 bases and the J gene lost 5 bases, with 15 bases spanning the gap. The CDR3 consists of 14 residues. Germline values: CDR1 MNHEY, CDR2 SVGAGI. The CDR3 protein is CASGSGRLNEKLFF. The CDR3 DNA reads as TGTGCCAGCGGGTCGGGTCGGCTAAATGAAAAACTGTTTTTT.

This clone occurred a few times. V and J are TRBV28 and TRBJ1-5, with 7 bases identical to TRBD1. The V and J ends lost 0 bases and 5 bases, in that order; junction bases with no gene match: 7. The germline gives CDR1 MDHEN, CDR2 SYDVKM. The CDR3 extends over 16 amino acids. CDR3 sequence: CASSLWGQIQHQPQHF. CDR3 nucleotides: TGTGCCAGCAGTTTATGGGGACAGATCCAACATCAGCCCCAGCATTTT.

This clone appeared a few times. This chain connects TRBV6-5 to TRBJ2-7; no clear D. V gave up 8 bases and J gave up 3 bases, with 17 bases separating them. CDR1 and CDR2 from the germline V gene are MNHEY and SVGAGI. The CDR3 extends over 14 amino acids. This CDR3 reads CASAPNFVYYEQYF. In nucleotides, the CDR3 is TGTGCCAGCGCTCCTAATTTCGTGTACTACGAGCAGTACTTC.

The chain joins TRBV7-2 to TRBJ2-7, with 12 positions matching TRBD2. CDR1 is SGHTA, CDR2 FQGNSA, per germline. The V and J ends lost 1 base and 6 bases, in that order; junction bases with no gene match: 16. The CDR3 has 19 amino acids. The CDR3 DNA reads TGTGCCAGCAGCTTAGAGACTCTAGCGGGAGGGCACAGGGTCCGCGAGCAGTACTTC. It encodes CASSLETLAGGHRVREQYF.

As regards this clone: The same CDR3 arises from other DNA sequences in this sample as well. The genes are TRBV7-2 and TRBJ2-7, with TRBD2 matching over 7 bases. Per the germline V gene, CDR1 is SGHTA and CDR2 is FQGNSA. The CDR3 is 13 amino acids. Trimming took 5 bases from V and 0 from J; bases not matched to a gene: 1. The DNA for the CDR3 is TGTGCCAGCAGCCCGGGGGGCTCCTACGAGCAGTACTTC. This encodes CASSPGGSYEQYF.